Listed here are 23 T cell receptor beta chains from one sample, sequenced in a study of Ad26.COV2.S vaccination and SARS-CoV-2 variants. Generated by immunoSEQ multiplex PCR, the TCRdb table keeps only in-frame clones and is missing some. This sample has about 320,000 clones; around four fifths occur once, and the top ten carry around 2%. Treatment denoted: 19 received Ad26.COV2.S at low or high dose, single or two shots; roughly 5 received placebo; per-sample allocation not given. All samples were drawn on day 63, counting from the first vaccine or placebo injection. Sequences were derived from peripheral blood, sampled in a trial of Ad26.COV2.S vaccine versus placebo. The source of these receptors is a person between 18 and 65 years old who received the Ad26.COV2.S COVID-19 vaccine or a placebo.

J is TRBJ2-3 and V is TRBV27; TRBD2 matches at 12 bases. The CDR3 extends over 14 amino acids. The V and J ends lost 6 bases and 7 bases, in that order; junction bases with no gene match: 5. Germline V gene data show CDR1 as MNHEY and CDR2 as SMNVEV (reference sequence). The chain's CDR3 is CASRRTSGAHTQYF. CDR3 DNA sequence: TGTGCCAGCAGACGGACTAGCGGGGCGCATACGCAGTATTTT.

This clone appeared once. The rearrangement uses TRBV5-4 and TRBJ1-1, with a possible D match to TRBD1 (5 bases). Per the germline V gene, CDR1 is SGHNT and CDR2 is YYREEE (reference sequence). V lost 4 bases and J 5 bases, leaving 15 bases between the germline ends. The CDR3 has 14 amino acids. CDR3 in amino acids: CASSPGTGGTEAFF. CDR3 DNA: TGTGCCAGCAGCCCCGGGACGGGAGGGACTGAAGCTTTCTTT.

The chain uses TRBV19 and TRBJ1-2, with a possible D match to TRBD1 (5 bases). Trimming took off 7 bases at V and 4 bases at J, with 7 bases between the two ends. The germline CDR1 and CDR2 sequences are LNHDA and SQIVND (reference sequence). The CDR3 is 11 residues long. The CDR3 protein is CASTQGYGYTF. The CDR3 DNA follows: TGTGCCAGTACCCAGGGCTATGGCTACACCTTC.

V usage is TRBV2 and J usage is TRBJ1-2; no definite D call. CDR1 and CDR2 (germline): SNHLY, FYNNEI. CDR3 length equals 11 residues. Trimming took 3 bases from V and 6 from J, leaving 5 bases between them. CDR3 residues: CASSEFDGYTF. CDR3 bases: TGTGCCAGCAGTGAGTTCGATGGCTACACCTTC.

The CDR3: CASSPPRGGADTQYF. In DNA form, the CDR3 reads TGTGCCAGCAGCCCCCCCAGGGGAGGGGCAGATACGCAGTATTTT. J is TRBJ2-3 and V is TRBV7-2; TRBD2 is a possible D gene (7 bases). The CDR3 covers 15 residues. Germline loops: CDR1 SGHTA, CDR2 FQGNSA. V shed 5 bases and J shed 4 bases, with 16 bases lying between them.

The J gene is TRBJ2-5, the V gene TRBV4-2, with 12 bases matching TRBD2. Germline V gene sequence: CDR1 LGHNA, CDR2 YNFKEQ. Trimming cost V 2 bases and J 1 base; bases outside gene matches: 2. The CDR3 length is 16 residues. The CDR3 is CASSQTSGGLQETQYF. The CDR3 bases are TGTGCCAGCAGCCAAACTAGCGGGGGGCTCCAAGAGACCCAGTACTTC.

J is TRBJ1-5 and V is TRBV6-1, with D perhaps TRBD1 (5 bases). The CDR3 totals 17 residues. Trimming stripped 4 bases from V and 1 base from J, with 17 bases between. Germline V CDR1 and CDR2: MNHNS, SASEGT. The CDR3 loop is CASSARGGGGSNQPQHF. In nucleotides, the CDR3 is TGTGCCAGCAGTGCCCGGGGCGGGGGAGGAAGCAATCAGCCCCAGCATTTT.

This rearrangement joins TRBV7-9 to TRBJ1-6; D remains unclear. Looked up from germline, CDR1 is SEHNR and CDR2 is FQNEAQ (reference sequence). The CDR3 is 12 amino acids. Trimming removed 7 bases at V and 7 bases at J, with 8 bases between. The CDR3 region is CASTSGNSPLHF. CDR3 nucleotide sequence: TGTGCCAGCACCTCCGGGAATTCACCCCTCCACTTT.

The rearrangement joins TRBV15 to TRBJ1-5; TRBD1 matches 11 bases. After removal of 3 bases from V and 1 base from J, the junction contained 5 bases not matched to a gene. The CDR3 spans 17 residues. The germline V gene has CDR1 LNHNV and CDR2 YYDKDF (reference sequence). CDR3 sequence (DNA): TGTGCCACCAGCAGCCTCGGGACAGGGGGAAGCAATCAGCCCCAGCATTTT. Translating it yields CATSSLGTGGSNQPQHF.

The chain couples TRBV5-1 to TRBJ2-5, with D unresolved. CDR3 length equals 14 residues. Looked up from germline, CDR1 is SGHRS and CDR2 is YFSETQ. V was shortened by 0 bases and J by 1 base, with 7 bases between the two germline ends. The CDR3 loop reads CASSLGRTQETQYF. The CDR3 coding sequence is TGCGCCAGCAGCTTGGGACGGACCCAAGAGACCCAGTACTTC.

This chain uses TRBV11-3 with TRBJ2-1; TRBD2 agrees at 9 bases. Trimming removed 5 bases from V and 3 bases from J; junction bases left unmatched: 5. Germline V lookup: CDR1 SGHNT, CDR2 YENEEA. There are 15 residues in the CDR3. CDR3 nucleotides: TGTGCCAGCAGCCCTGGGACTAGCCACTACAATGAGCAGTTCTTC. The encoded protein is CASSPGTSHYNEQFF.

The rearrangement uses TRBV7-3 and TRBJ2-3; D uncertain. The ends were cut back, 2 bases at V and 7 bases at J, with 16 bases in the middle. CDR3 length: 15 residues. The V gene's germline CDR1 is SGHTA and CDR2 FQGTGA. The CDR3 is CASSLGPPRLNTQYF. The DNA of the CDR3 is TGTGCCAGCAGCTTAGGCCCCCCCAGGCTGAATACGCAGTATTTT.

The CDR3 coding sequence is TGTGCCAGCAGCAGAGCCTGGGGACAGGGGTTCGACGAGCAGTACTTC. Translating it yields CASSRAWGQGFDEQYF. This sequence joins TRBV21-1 and TRBJ2-7; the table names TRBD1, a call not compared with the DNA. TRBV21-1 is a listed pseudogene. The CDR3 is 16 amino acids.

The rearrangement links TRBV4-2 to TRBJ1-5; D is unclear. This CDR3 comprises 14 residues. Trimming removed 0 bases from V and 7 bases from J, with 10 bases in between. The germline CDR1 and CDR2 sequences are LGHNA and YNFKEQ. The CDR3 region has the DNA TGTGCCAGCAGCCAAGACCTGGTGCGGCAGCCCCAGCATTTT. The encoded protein is CASSQDLVRQPQHF.

The gene calls are TRBV27 and TRBJ2-1; the match to TRBD1 covers 8 bases. The CDR3 is made up of 17 amino acids. Germline CDR1 reads MNHEY; CDR2 reads SMNVEV (reference sequence). V lost 0 bases and J lost 2; bases outside the gene matches: 6. The CDR3 spells CASSLSQGASPYNEQFF. The CDR3 DNA reads as TGTGCCAGCAGTTTATCGCAGGGGGCCTCCCCCTACAATGAGCAGTTCTTC.

The chain carries TRBV5-1 and TRBJ1-1, with a possible D match to TRBD1 (5 bases). V was shortened by 3 bases and J by 7 bases, with 22 bases between the two germline ends. From germline, CDR1 is SGHRS and CDR2 YFSETQ. CDR3 length equals 16 residues. CDR3 coding DNA: TGCGCCAGCAGCTCCCAACCCTCGGGGGGGGTCGGTGAAGCTTTCTTT. The encoded protein is CASSSQPSGGVGEAFF.

The chain is built from TRBV4-2 and TRBJ1-6; D possibly corresponds to TRBD1 (5 bases). Germline CDR1 reads LGHNA; CDR2 reads YNFKEQ. The CDR3 loop spans 14 amino acids. The V gene lost 3 bases and the J gene lost 5 bases, with 8 bases spanning the gap. This CDR3 reads CASSHTTDNSPLHF. The CDR3 DNA is TGTGCCAGCAGCCACACGACAGATAATTCACCCCTCCACTTT.

The chain couples TRBV5-1 to TRBJ1-4, with D unresolved. CDR1 is SGHRS, CDR2 YFSETQ, per germline. The CDR3 sequence is 15 residues long. The V end lost 2 bases, the J end lost 2 bases, and 10 bases lay between the germline ends. The CDR3 is CASSLMGITNEKLFF. CDR3 coding DNA: TGCGCCAGCAGCTTAATGGGAATTACTAATGAAAAACTGTTTTTT.

The chain has TRBV1 and TRBJ2-7; the table calls TRBD1, which could not be checked here. TRBV1 is a listed pseudogene. The CDR3 runs 21 residues. The CDR3 loop is CTSSHPRQLSNGRPPAYEQYF. CDR3 DNA sequence: TGCACCAGCAGCCACCCCCGACAGTTAAGTAATGGTCGGCCCCCGGCCTACGAGCAGTACTTC.

The chain couples TRBV12-3 or TRBV12-4 to TRBJ1-2; D is uncertain. The V end lost 3 bases, the J end lost 7 bases, and 6 bases lay between the germline ends. This CDR3 region has 11 residues. The CDR3 coding sequence is TGTGCCAGCAGTTTTATGAGTGGCTACACCTTC. Its protein is CASSFMSGYTF.

V and J are TRBV5-4 and TRBJ1-1; TRBD1 might be the D (6 bases). The CDR3 covers 15 residues. Germline CDR1 reads SGHNT; CDR2 reads YYREEE (reference sequence). Between the trimmed V and J ends, which lost 0 bases and 0 bases, there was a span of 9 bases. The CDR3 reads CASSLGTVLNTEAFF. CDR3 DNA sequence: TGTGCCAGCAGCTTGGGGACAGTGCTGAACACTGAAGCTTTCTTT.

This clone was recorded only once. The chain uses TRBV10-1 and TRBJ1-4; tentatively, D is TRBD1 (6 bases). Germline values: CDR1 WNHNN, CDR2 SYGVQD (reference sequence). Trimming removed 2 bases at V and 11 bases at J, with 9 bases between. The CDR3 has 12 amino acids. CDR3 loop: CASSETGTKLFF. In DNA form, the CDR3 reads TGCGCCAGCAGTGAGACAGGGACTAAACTGTTTTTT.

This clone was counted many times. This chain links TRBV2 with TRBJ1-2; D gene unclear. Trimming took 5 bases from V and 2 from J, leaving 15 bases between them. The CDR3 covers 15 residues. Looked up from germline, CDR1 is SNHLY and CDR2 is FYNNEI. The CDR3 protein is CASSKYLTGNYGYTF. As DNA, the CDR3 is TGTGCCAGCAGTAAATATCTGACGGGAAACTATGGCTACACCTTC.